A single T cell receptor (beta chain) is shown here with its context. TCRdb keeps only in-frame clones here, not all; method: immunoSEQ multiplex PCR. Of under 150,000 clones detected, 80% appear once; the ten largest clones hold approximately 5%. This sample is part of a study of blood T cell repertoires in COVID-19. V trimming: 3 bases; J trimming: 2 bases; junction bases outside the gene matches: 1. The germline gives CDR1 ENHRY, CDR2 SYGVKD. The CDR3 has 14 amino acids. The sample comprised peripheral blood. This receptor was obtained from a woman between 50 and 59 years old with acute or convalescent COVID-19. This chain links TRBV10-3 with TRBJ1-3; TRBD1 matches 7 bases. The CDR3 spells CAISDGTAGNTIYF. The CDR3, as DNA: TGTGCCATCAGTGACGGGACAGCTGGAAACACCATATATTTT.